The rows below give T cell receptor beta chains drawn from one sample of a study of CD8+CD57+ T cells in acquired aplastic anemia. TCRdb reprocessed the reads via MiXCR and lists one record per CDR3 protein. The sample lists 180,000 or so distinct CDR3 sequences; under 55% were seen once. Sequencing was done on a sample of sorted CD4+, CD8+, or CD8+CD57+ T cells (not recorded which) from PBMCs. These receptors were obtained from a human donor in good health. Each CDR3 is given with its conserved first and last residue. D genes are given only for firm matches. Not all rows give a size; the values are once, few, many and, for expanded clones, a class.

J gene	D gene	clone size	V gene	CDR3 protein
TRBJ2-7	-	once	TRBV9	CASSVEGSYEQYF
TRBJ2-2	-	-	TRBV15	CATSRVGSRTGELFF
TRBJ1-3	-	-	TRBV6-6	CASSSMASGNTIYF
TRBJ2-1	-	-	TRBV11-2	CASSLVGGPGEQFF
TRBJ2-1	-	many	TRBV24-1	CAVSGPLSYNEQFF
TRBJ2-6	-	many	TRBV5-4	CASSDGGGSGANVLTF
TRBJ1-2	-	-	TRBV29-1	CSATVGSGNTF
TRBJ2-5	TRBD1	few	TRBV28	CASSTATGGVKTQYF
TRBJ2-3	-	few	TRBV15	CATSNGQENTDTQYF
TRBJ2-5	-	-	TRBV6-1	CSSRMLAQETQYF
TRBJ2-1	TRBD2	many	TRBV19	CATSPEVSGTRNEQFF
TRBJ1-1	-	few	TRBV20-1	CSAIKDGGNTEAFF
TRBJ2-3	-	few	TRBV10-3	CAISLTGTDTQYF
TRBJ2-2	TRBD1	many	TRBV7-8	CASNLRGYTGELFF
TRBJ1-5	-	-	TRBV19	CGSGTGDSNQPQHF
TRBJ1-1	TRBD1	many	TRBV20-1	CSATKIQTGYSEAFF
TRBJ2-7	TRBD2	many	TRBV7-2	CASSLGAGGIPYEQYF
TRBJ1-4	-	-	TRBV25-1	CASSESRQLSEKLCF
TRBJ1-1	TRBD1	-	TRBV2	CASSTGGNTEAFF
TRBJ2-7	TRBD2	once	TRBV20-1	CSARSGNHEQYF
TRBJ1-5	-	many	TRBV19	CASSSGTTNQPQHF